This T cell receptor beta chain was retrieved from a study of cytomegalovirus exposure and HLA in healthy donors. Researchers ran the PCR with 60 Vbeta and 13 Jbeta primers. Original processing notes: A later analysis counted approximately 80 million unique TCR beta chains, 9.5 million to 13 million shared. Generated by immunoSEQ multiplex PCR, the TCRdb table keeps only in-frame clones and is missing some. Clone size and V and J calls were adopted from that table, with D and trimming inferred from the DNA. The profile shows roughly 150,000 clones, roughly 80% of them singletons. Concerning this clone: What it binds is unknown.

Study-wide results and caveats: Later on, a genetic analysis was performed. It linked a missense variant in DCLRE1C with V- and J-gene trimming of TCR beta. Most TCR sequences showed up rarely, but some public TCRs showed up in many donors. It was only CMV serostatus that was available as immune exposure information.

The ends were cut back, 7 bases at V and 0 bases at J, with 10 bases in the middle. Per the germline V gene, CDR1 is MNHEY and CDR2 is SVGAGI. The CDR3 has 14 residues. The chain employs TRBV6-5 and TRBJ1-3, with TRBD1 as a possible D gene (5 bases). This receptor was obtained from a man younger than 35 in good health and CMV-seropositive. Sequenced: PBMCs. The CDR3 bases are TGTGCCAGCAAAAGACAGAGCTCTGGAAACACCATATATTTT. This sequence encodes CASKRQSSGNTIYF.